These 20 T cell receptor beta chains share one sample of origin, sequenced in a study of shared clonotypes between healthy human individuals. Method: immunoSEQ multiplex PCR; TCRdb's copy keeps in-frame clones and lacks some. This sample yields around 2.1 million clones, of which more than 90% are seen a single time; over 0.1% belongs to the top ten. Sequencing was done on a sample of naive CD4+ T cells sorted from blood. Subset described: CD45RA+ positively selected. These receptors were collected from a man aged 18 to 30 in good health.

DNA of the CDR3: TGCGCCAGCAGTGAGGGACACGGACAGAACTACGAGCAGTACTTC. As protein: CASSEGHGQNYEQYF. This sequence joins TRBV10-1 and TRBJ2-7; maybe TRBD1 (6 bases). V lost 2 bases and J 3 bases, leaving 14 bases between the germline ends. Germline-derived CDR1 and CDR2 are WNHNN and SYGVQD (reference sequence). This CDR3 region has 15 residues.

Remarks on this clone: Additional DNA sequences in this sample encode the identical CDR3. The V call is TRBV2, the J call TRBJ2-7; D is ambiguous. The germline V gene encodes CDR1 SNHLY and CDR2 FYNNEI. CDR3 length equals 11 residues. The V end lost 8 bases, the J end lost 2 bases, and 7 bases lay between the germline ends. The CDR3 DNA reads as TGTGCCAGCTCAGGAACCTACGAGCAGTACTTC. This gives the protein CASSGTYEQYF.

The chain uses TRBV28 and TRBJ1-2; D perhaps matches TRBD1 (5 bases). This CDR3 contains 13 residues. Trimming took off 5 bases at V and 4 bases at J, with 11 bases between the two ends. Germline V gives CDR1 MDHEN, CDR2 SYDVKM. The CDR3 sequence: CASSAGTRYGYTF. Here the CDR3 DNA reads TGTGCCAGCAGTGCGGGGACCCGCTATGGCTACACCTTC.

In the case of this clone: The identical CDR3 is also encoded by other nucleotide sequences in the sample. This chain joins TRBV14 and TRBJ1-1; D not resolved. V was cut by 4 bases and J by 1 base, with 10 bases left in between. The CDR3 extends over 14 amino acids. Germline CDR1 SGHDN, CDR2 FVKESK. CDR3 residues: CASSPRTGNTEAFF. In DNA form, the CDR3 reads TGTGCCAGCAGCCCCCGGACTGGGAACACTGAAGCTTTCTTT.

The rearrangement joins TRBV10-2 to TRBJ1-2; D remains unclear. The CDR3 runs 14 residues. Germline values: CDR1 WSHSY, CDR2 SAAADI. Trimming took 3 bases from V and 6 from J, leaving 14 bases between them. CDR3 nucleotide sequence: TGCGCCAGCAGTGACTCTTCGCCCCTTCATGGCTACACCTTC. It translates to CASSDSSPLHGYTF.

This clone was seen only a few times. The chain recombines TRBV19 with TRBJ1-2; D not certain. Trimming took off 2 bases at V and 5 bases at J, with 15 bases between the two ends. The CDR3 totals 15 residues. Looked up from germline, CDR1 is LNHDA and CDR2 is SQIVND (reference sequence). This chain's CDR3 is CASSILGGIEYGYTF. Written as DNA, the CDR3 is TGTGCCAGTAGTATACTGGGCGGCATTGAATATGGCTACACCTTC. The full variable domain, in which reference TRBV19 and TRBJ1-2 provide the parts outside the CDR3, is DGGITQSPKYLFRKEGQNVTLSCEQNLNHDAMYWYRQDPGQGLRLIYYSQIVNDFQKGDIAEGYSVSREKKESFPLTVTSAQKNPTAFYLCASSILGGIEYGYTFGSGTRLTVV.

The sample holds one count of this clone. V is TRBV5-1 and J is TRBJ2-7; possibly TRBD1 for D (6 bases). The germline V and J ends were trimmed by 3 bases and 1 base, with 11 bases remaining between them. Germline-derived CDR1 and CDR2 are SGHRS and YFSETQ. This CDR3 has 14 residues. The CDR3 reads CASSSRGESYEQYF. CDR3 DNA: TGCGCCAGCAGCTCCAGGGGCGAGTCCTACGAGCAGTACTTC.

The chain joins TRBV7-2 to TRBJ2-2; TRBD1 aligns across 11 bases. Losses at the gene ends were 5 bases for V and 6 bases for J; bases not matched to a gene: 8. CDR1 is SGHTA and CDR2 is FQGNSA in the germline V gene. The CDR3 runs to 16 residues. Here the CDR3 DNA reads TGTGCCAGCAGCCAGCAGGGACAGGGGGTACCCGGGGAGCTGTTTTTT. This encodes CASSQQGQGVPGELFF.

The chain joins TRBV28 to TRBJ1-2, with TRBD1 matching over 10 bases. Germline V CDR1 and CDR2: MDHEN, SYDVKM. Losses at the gene ends were 6 bases for V and 4 bases for J; bases not matched to a gene: 8. CDR3 length: 15 amino acids. CDR3 protein: CASSPGTGVTYGYTF. The CDR3 bases are TGTGCCAGCAGCCCCGGGACAGGGGTAACCTATGGCTACACCTTC.

V usage is TRBV23-1 and J usage is TRBJ1-2; D gene unclear. TRBV23-1 is given ORF status, its function remaining uncertain. This CDR3 region has 16 residues. The V gene lost 1 base and the J gene lost 6 bases, with 18 bases spanning the gap. This CDR3 is CASSQYKSERTNGYTF. The DNA of the CDR3 is TGCGCCAGCAGTCAATACAAATCCGAAAGGACCAATGGCTACACCTTC.

V gene TRBV28 combines with J gene TRBJ2-3; weak D call: TRBD1 (5 bases). CDR1 and CDR2 from the germline V gene are MDHEN and SYDVKM. The CDR3 runs to 15 residues. V was shortened by 2 bases and J by 1 base, with 10 bases between the two germline ends. Here the CDR3 DNA reads TGTGCCAGCAGTTTAGCCGTAGGGGGCACAGATACGCAGTATTTT. It codes for CASSLAVGGTDTQYF.

The chain is built from TRBV2 and TRBJ2-2, with 10 bases identical to TRBD1. Germline V gives CDR1 SNHLY, CDR2 FYNNEI. The CDR3 extends over 16 amino acids. Unmatched junction bases numbered 12, after V lost 6 bases and J lost 8 bases. The CDR3 sequence is CASSKRTGGMGGELFF. In DNA, the CDR3 is TGTGCCAGCAGCAAAAGGACAGGGGGTATGGGAGGGGAGCTGTTTTTT.

This chain connects TRBV9 to TRBJ2-1, with D maybe TRBD2 (6 bases). Germline V gene sequence: CDR1 SGDLS, CDR2 YYNGEE. Trimming stripped 4 bases from V and 0 bases from J, with 11 bases between. CDR3 length: 15 amino acids. The chain's CDR3 is CASSPRGSSYNEQFF. CDR3 DNA: TGTGCCAGCAGCCCTCGGGGGAGCTCCTACAATGAGCAGTTCTTC.

This clone was observed once. The chain recombines TRBV7-2 with TRBJ1-6; 9 bases line up with TRBD1. The CDR3 runs to 14 residues. V was clipped by 6 bases and J by 7 bases; unmatched bases: 4. Germline V gives CDR1 SGHTA, CDR2 FQGNSA. Written as DNA, the CDR3 is TGTGCCAGCAGGTCGGGACAGGGCAATTCACCCCTCCACTTT. Translation gives CASRSGQGNSPLHF.

The chain links TRBV10-3 to TRBJ2-5; 7 nucleotides agree with TRBD2. From germline, CDR1 is ENHRY and CDR2 SYGVKD. V lost 6 bases and J lost 1; bases outside the gene matches: 5. The CDR3 runs 14 residues. The CDR3 nucleotides are TGTGCCATCAGGCGTCCGGGGGGCCAAGAGACCCAGTACTTC. Translating gives CAIRRPGGQETQYF.

The chain joins TRBV28 to TRBJ1-6; D not certain. CDR1 MDHEN and CDR2 SYDVKM come from the germline V gene. The CDR3 runs 12 residues. Trimming cost V 6 bases and J 8 bases, with 8 bases left between them. In DNA form, the CDR3 reads TGTGCCAGCAGGGATCCGGATTCACCCCTCCACTTT. This sequence encodes CASRDPDSPLHF.

The genes are TRBV7-8 and TRBJ2-4; TRBD1 aligns across 8 bases. This CDR3 contains 12 residues. V lost 6 bases to trimming and J lost 7 bases; unmatched junction nucleotides: 2. Germline CDR1 is SGHVS and CDR2 is FQNEAQ. DNA of the CDR3: TGTGCCAGCAGTAGGGACAGGAACATTCAGTACTTC. Translation gives CASSRDRNIQYF.

This clone was recorded a few times. The chain employs TRBV6-1 and TRBJ2-1; D might be TRBD1 (6 bases). The V gene lost 2 bases and the J gene lost 0 bases, with 8 bases spanning the gap. The CDR3 is 15 residues long. Germline V gives CDR1 MNHNS, CDR2 SASEGT. The CDR3 DNA sequence: TGTGCCAGCAGTGAAAGGACAGACTCCTACAATGAGCAGTTCTTC. This translates into CASSERTDSYNEQFF.

This chain links TRBV29-1 with TRBJ2-2; D unresolved. Germline CDR1 SQVTM, CDR2 ANQGSEA. CDR3 length equals 15 residues. V lost 5 bases to trimming and J lost 0 bases, with 13 bases between them. The CDR3 bases are TGCAGCGTTTCCCTCTTACTTTCGAACACCGGGGAGCTGTTTTTT. Translating gives CSVSLLLSNTGELFF.

The CDR3 here is CASSEAGPYEQFF. The CDR3 region has the DNA TGTGCCAGCAGTGAAGCGGGACCCTATGAGCAGTTCTTC. This rearrangement joins TRBV6-1 to TRBJ2-1, with D perhaps assigned TRBD1 or TRBD2 (5 bases each). The CDR3 length is 13 residues. The V gene's germline CDR1 is MNHNS and CDR2 SASEGT. Between the trimmed V and J ends, which lost 0 bases and 8 bases, there was a span of 8 bases.